This T cell receptor beta chain was retrieved from a study of cytomegalovirus exposure and HLA in healthy donors. V was shortened by 2 bases and J by 7 bases, with 9 bases between the two germline ends. The CDR3 totals 14 residues. Per germline, CDR1 WSHSY and CDR2 SAAADI. The PCR contained 60 Vbeta and 13 Jbeta primers. Repertoires were generated with immunoSEQ multiplex PCR, while TCRdb's copy carries only in-frame clones and drops some. The listing contains over 150,000 clones. The J gene is TRBJ1-6, the V gene TRBV10-2; D is perhaps TRBD1 (6 bases). The sequence was obtained from a boy younger than 18 in good health and CMV-seronegative. Input material: PBMCs. CDR3 sequence: CASSEQGSNSPLHF. DNA for the CDR3: TGCGCCAGCAGTGAGCAGGGGAGCAATTCACCCCTCCACTTT.